The present entry profiles one T cell receptor (beta chain) with its context. Antigen: not known. The source of the sample is a study of cytomegalovirus exposure and HLA in healthy donors. Study findings and constraints: There were reportedly fewer N-insertions in an Asian-associated ancestry cluster than the approximately 700-donor mean, in a later analysis.

V shed 6 bases and J shed 0 bases, with 11 bases lying between them. Germline V gene lookup returns CDR1 MNHNY and CDR2 SVGAGI (reference sequence). There are 14 residues in the CDR3. This PCR relied on a set of 60 Vbeta primers and 13 Jbeta primers. The method was immunoSEQ multiplex PCR; TCRdb's version includes in-frame clones alone and lacks a portion of them. The profile covers approximately 150,000 clones, with 70% to 80% appearing a single time and approximately 1.5% taken by the ten largest. The receptor was isolated from a female donor in good health and CMV-seronegative. The chain has TRBV6-6 and TRBJ1-1, with a possible D match to TRBD1 (6 bases). Sequencing was carried out using PBMCs. CDR3 residues: CASRRDNLNTEAFF. The CDR3 nucleotides read TGTGCCAGCAGGAGGGACAACTTGAACACTGAAGCTTTCTTT.